A selection of T cell receptor beta chains follows, all from one sample in a study of post-analysis software for immune sequencing data. Each CDR3 protein is one row after TCRdb ran MiXCR on the PCR reads. Seen here are approximately 630,000 distinct CDR3 sequences, roughly three fifths observed once, and the top ten hold roughly 10%. The sample comprised blood. These receptors were taken from a girl aged 2 to 9 with multiple sclerosis. Both conserved end residues are part of each CDR3. Some rows mark clone size as missing; the rest say once, few, many or name a class of expanded clone.

V gene | clone size | CDR3 protein
TRBV19 | . | CASGPVQFF
TRBV7-2 | few | CASGQTDRDEAFF
TRBV12-3/TRBV12-4 | few | CASSLAGKRTDTQYF
TRBV12-3/TRBV12-4 | . | CASSPHPLGVGTEAFF
TRBV12-3/TRBV12-4 | . | CTSSPLRGHTEAFF
TRBV27 | few | CASSFAGDQPQHF
TRBV7-6 | . | CASGGTSGYNEQFF
TRBV5-1 | . | CASSLIGSIGSYEQYF
TRBV14 | . | CASSQGQATDTQYF
TRBV18 | . | CASSHPGTPSTDTQYF
TRBV25-1 | . | CASSECMGGITDTQYF